These T cell receptor beta chains were read from a single sample in a study of control samples from healthy donors and cancer patients. Using immunoSEQ multiplex PCR, the repertoire was profiled, and TCRdb retains in-frame clones only, with some absent. The data hold some 80,000 clones, with under 90% observed a single time. Sample: blood. These receptors were taken from a man aged 50-59 years in good health. Both conserved end residues are part of each CDR3. D genes are given only for firm matches. A row's size may be missing; if present it is once, few, many or a size class.

abundance	v_gene	d_gene	j_gene	CDR3aa	CDR3nt
-	TRBV9	-	TRBJ1-1	CASSFRGPGQAFF	TGTGCCAGCAGCTTTCGTGGTCCCGGGCAAGCTTTCTTT
-	TRBV6-1	-	TRBJ1-4	CASSENYGLKWEKLFF	TGTGCCAGCAGTGAAAACTATGGCCTGAAGTGGGAAAAACTGTTTTTT
once	TRBV6-1	TRBD1	TRBJ1-4	CASSEAPTGHEKLFF	TGTGCCAGCAGTGAAGCCCCGACAGGGCATGAAAAACTGTTTTTT
-	TRBV19	-	TRBJ1-4	CASSRKGVREKLFF	TGTGCCAGTAGTAGGAAAGGGGTTCGGGAAAAACTGTTTTTT
-	TRBV20-1	-	TRBJ2-6	CSASQSFGVGGANVLTF	TGCAGTGCTAGTCAGTCTTTTGGGGTTGGTGGGGCCAACGTCCTGACTTTC
-	TRBV30	-	TRBJ1-3	CAWSQGRGNTIYF	TGTGCCTGGAGCCAGGGACGTGGAAACACCATATATTTT
many	TRBV19	-	TRBJ1-5	CASSIYPLRTDQPQHF	TGTGCCAGTAGTATTTACCCTCTCCGGACGGATCAGCCCCAGCATTTT
-	TRBV27	-	TRBJ1-2	CASSLQGNYGYTF	TGTGCCAGCAGTTTACAAGGAAACTATGGCTACACCTTC
-	TRBV5-4	-	TRBJ2-7	CATGGGESSEQYF	TGTGCCACCGGGGGCGGGGAATCCTCCGAGCAGTACTTC
-	TRBV27	-	TRBJ1-4	CASSTVATNEKLFF	TGTGCCAGCAGTACGGTTGCAACTAATGAAAAACTGTTTTTT
-	TRBV6-5	TRBD1	TRBJ1-2	CASGLTQTGNGYTF	TGTGCCAGCGGGCTTACACAGACAGGGAATGGCTACACCTTC
few	TRBV28	-	TRBJ2-3	CATGTLHTDTQYF	TGTGCCACAGGTACACTTCACACAGATACGCAGTATTTT
-	TRBV19	-	TRBJ1-2	CASSYRVTYGYTF	TGTGCCAGTAGTTACAGGGTAACCTATGGCTACACCTTC
few	TRBV19	-	TRBJ2-1	CATRLNGGGEQFF	TGTGCCACGCGCCTTAATGGGGGAGGCGAGCAGTTCTTC
once	TRBV19	-	TRBJ2-2	CASSRQANTGELFF	TGTGCCAGTAGTCGACAGGCGAACACCGGGGAGCTGTTTTTT
-	TRBV7-2	-	TRBJ1-3	CASSQGPYSGNTIYF	TGTGCCAGCAGCCAGGGACCGTACTCTGGAAACACCATATATTTT
once	TRBV5-5	-	TRBJ2-7	CASSLLTYEQYF	TGTGCCAGCAGCTTGTTGACCTACGAGCAGTACTTC
medium-sized	TRBV9	-	TRBJ2-2	CASSPGLGDTGELFF	TGTGCCAGCAGCCCCGGACTGGGGGACACCGGGGAGCTGTTTTTT
-	TRBV2	-	TRBJ2-7	CASSEGQSSYEQYF	TGTGCCAGCAGTGAAGGTCAGAGCTCCTACGAGCAGTACTTC
-	TRBV12-5	-	TRBJ2-3	CARHRAPLTDTQYF	TGTGCTAGACATCGGGCCCCACTCACAGATACGCAGTATTTT
-	TRBV5-4	-	TRBJ2-5	CASSRRDQETQYF	TGTGCCAGCAGCCGGAGGGACCAAGAGACCCAGTACTTC
-	TRBV30	TRBD1	TRBJ2-7	CAWSVGRGPYEQYF	TGTGCCTGGAGTGTAGGAAGGGGGCCTTACGAGCAGTACTTC
-	TRBV14	-	TRBJ1-3	CASSPTISGNTIYF	TGTGCCAGCAGCCCCACGATCTCTGGAAACACCATATATTTT
-	TRBV9	TRBD2	TRBJ2-5	CASSVGERGQETQYF	TGTGCCAGCAGCGTAGGGGAGCGGGGGCAAGAGACCCAGTACTTC
-	TRBV5-4	-	TRBJ2-1	CASSPTNYNEQFF	TGTGCCAGCAGCCCAACCAACTACAATGAGCAGTTCTTC
-	TRBV5-1	-	TRBJ1-6	CASSLSVGNSPLHF	TGCGCCAGCAGCCTTAGTGTGGGAAATTCACCCCTCCACTTT
-	TRBV19	-	TRBJ2-6	CASSLRQGGSGANVLTF	TGTGCCAGTAGTCTAAGACAGGGAGGCTCTGGGGCCAACGTCCTGACTTTC
-	TRBV13	TRBD2	TRBJ2-7	CASSPGLAGDLRRGEQYF	TGTGCCAGCAGCCCCGGACTAGCGGGGGATCTTCGTCGAGGCGAGCAGTACTTC
-	TRBV5-1	-	TRBJ2-6	CASSLVVTAGANVLTF	TGCGCCAGCAGCTTGGTAGTCACAGCTGGGGCCAACGTCCTGACTTTC
-	TRBV11-3	TRBD2	TRBJ2-3	CASSSGGRTDTQYF	TGTGCCTCATCTAGCGGGGGGCGCACAGATACGCAGTATTTT
-	TRBV19	-	TRBJ2-3	CASSIGPGARADTQYF	TGTGCCAGTAGTATAGGCCCAGGGGCGAGAGCAGATACGCAGTATTTT
-	TRBV7-8	TRBD2	TRBJ2-1	CASSLVWTSGGVSSYNEQFF	TGTGCCAGCAGCCTAGTGTGGACTAGCGGGGGGGTCAGCTCCTACAATGAGCAGTTCTTC
-	TRBV30	TRBD1	TRBJ1-2	CAWTFGTGGSYTF	TGTGCCTGGACTTTCGGAACAGGGGGTAGCTACACCTTC
-	TRBV19	-	TRBJ1-1	CASSMRGGTEAFF	TGTGCCAGTAGTATGCGGGGCGGGACTGAAGCTTTCTTT
few	TRBV29-1	TRBD1	TRBJ2-5	CSVETGGDETQYF	TGCAGCGTCGAGACAGGGGGCGACGAGACCCAGTACTTC
-	TRBV11-3	-	TRBJ2-7	CASSPPQEIYEQYF	TGTGCCAGCAGCCCTCCACAGGAGATCTACGAGCAGTACTTC
-	TRBV18	-	TRBJ1-2	CASSEKTDTYGYTF	TGTGCCAGCTCCGAAAAGACAGATACCTATGGCTACACCTTC
-	TRBV30	-	TRBJ1-6	CAWSSALGSPLHF	TGTGCCTGGAGTTCAGCTTTGGGTTCACCCCTCCACTTT
-	TRBV28	TRBD1	TRBJ1-2	CASSFPGRDRAGYTF	TGTGCCAGCAGTTTTCCGGGCCGGGACAGGGCTGGCTACACCTTC